This TCR beta chain was sequenced for a study of blood T cell repertoires in COVID-19. Study-wide background: There were acute and convalescent COVID-19 samples, and they came from the United States, Italy and Spain. PBMCs, B-cell-depleted T cells, or T cells provided the cDNA or gDNA that made up the material.

CDR3 length: 17 residues. Deletions cut 2 bases from V and 4 bases from J, with 20 bases between. Germline V gene sequence: CDR1 MGHRA, CDR2 YSYEKL. Original processing notes: By means of reference gene primer amplification, nucleated cell counts were estimated. Measured with immunoSEQ multiplex PCR; TCRdb has only the in-frame clones, and not every one. Clone size and the V and J calls come from that table; the DNA yielded D and trimming. The data show around 26,000 clones, roughly 76% seen once. This chain links TRBV4-1 with TRBJ2-5; possible D gene TRBD1, 5 bases. This TCR came from a man in his 70s with acute or convalescent COVID-19. Material for sequencing was peripheral blood. As DNA, the CDR3 is TGCGCCAGCAGCCAACGAGAAGATCAAGGAACAGGAGAGACCCAGTACTTC. Its translation is CASSQREDQGTGETQYF.